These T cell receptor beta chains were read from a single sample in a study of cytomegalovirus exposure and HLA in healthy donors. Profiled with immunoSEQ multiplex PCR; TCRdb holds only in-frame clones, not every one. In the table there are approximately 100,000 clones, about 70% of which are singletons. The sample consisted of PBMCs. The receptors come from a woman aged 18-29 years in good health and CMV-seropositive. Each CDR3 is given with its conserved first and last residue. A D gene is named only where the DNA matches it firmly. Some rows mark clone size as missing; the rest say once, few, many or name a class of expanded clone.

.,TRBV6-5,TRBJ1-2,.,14,CASSYRDNHYGYTF,TGTGCCAGCAGTTACCGGGACAACCACTATGGCTACACCTTC
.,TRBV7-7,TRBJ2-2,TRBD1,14,CASSPGQGTGELFF,TGTGCTAGCAGCCCGGGACAGGGGACCGGGGAGCTGTTTTTT
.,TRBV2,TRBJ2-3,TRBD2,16,CASSALAGDGSDTQYF,TGTGCCAGCAGTGCGTTAGCGGGAGATGGTTCAGATACGCAGTATTTT
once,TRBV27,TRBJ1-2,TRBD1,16,CASSLTGQVQSYGYTF,TGTGCCAGCAGTTTAACTGGACAGGTTCAGAGCTATGGCTACACCTTC
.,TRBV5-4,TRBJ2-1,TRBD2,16,CASSLDSGRRYNEQFF,TGTGCCAGCAGCTTGGATAGCGGGAGGAGGTACAATGAGCAGTTCTTC
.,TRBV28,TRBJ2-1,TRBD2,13,CASNSGSINEQFF,TGTGCCAGCAATAGCGGGAGTATAAATGAGCAGTTCTTC
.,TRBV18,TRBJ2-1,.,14,CASSPDKDLDEQFF,TGTGCCAGCTCACCTGACAAGGACTTGGATGAGCAGTTCTTC
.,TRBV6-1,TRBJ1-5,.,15,CASSEGPRVNQPQHF,TGTGCCAGCAGTGAGGGGCCAAGGGTGAATCAGCCCCAGCATTTT
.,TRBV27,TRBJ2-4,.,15,CASRHHDRAKNIQYF,TGTGCCAGCCGACACCATGACAGGGCCAAAAACATTCAGTACTTC
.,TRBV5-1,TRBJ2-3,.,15,CASSLGQDSTDTQYF,TGCGCCAGCAGCTTGGGACAGGATAGCACAGATACGCAGTATTTT
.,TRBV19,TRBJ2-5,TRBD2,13,CASSFSGSETQYF,TGTGCCAGTAGTTTCAGCGGGAGTGAGACCCAGTACTTC
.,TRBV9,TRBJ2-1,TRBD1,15,CASSLGQGTYNEQFF,TGTGCCAGCAGCCTCGGACAGGGGACCTACAATGAGCAGTTCTTC
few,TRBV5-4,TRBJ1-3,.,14,CASSSDIPGNTIYF,TGTGCCAGCAGTTCGGACATCCCTGGAAACACCATATATTTT
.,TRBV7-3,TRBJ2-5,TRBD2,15,CASSLGTSYQETQYF,TGTGCCAGCAGCCTCGGGACTAGTTACCAAGAGACCCAGTACTTC
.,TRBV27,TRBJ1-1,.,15,CASSLSRSFPTEAFF,TGTGCCAGCAGTTTGTCGCGGAGCTTCCCCACTGAAGCTTTCTTT
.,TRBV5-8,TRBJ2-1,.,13,CASSLGQSNEQFF,TGTGCCAGCAGCTTAGGACAAAGTAATGAGCAGTTCTTC
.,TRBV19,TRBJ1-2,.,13,CASSTGNLYGYTF,TGTGCCAGTAGTACAGGAAACCTCTATGGCTACACCTTC
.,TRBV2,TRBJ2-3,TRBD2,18,CARPGLAGSHILGDTQYF,TGTGCCAGACCGGGACTAGCGGGAAGCCATATCCTCGGAGATACGCAGTATTTT
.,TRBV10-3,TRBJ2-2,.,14,CAISEGTRGGELFF,TGTGCCATCAGTGAGGGAACTAGAGGCGGGGAGCTGTTTTTT
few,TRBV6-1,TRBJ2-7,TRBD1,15,CASSALDRAAYEQYF,TGTGCCAGCAGTGCCCTGGACAGGGCCGCCTACGAGCAGTACTTC
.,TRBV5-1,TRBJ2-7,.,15,CASSPVSGLTYEQYF,TGCGCCAGCAGCCCCGTCTCAGGGCTTACCTACGAGCAGTACTTC
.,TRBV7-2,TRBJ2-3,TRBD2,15,CASSLRAGGPDTQYF,TGTGCCAGCAGCTTGAGGGCGGGAGGGCCAGATACGCAGTATTTT
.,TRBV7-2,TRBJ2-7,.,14,CASSLGGRAYEQYF,TGTGCCAGCAGCTTGGGGGGGCGGGCCTACGAGCAGTACTTC
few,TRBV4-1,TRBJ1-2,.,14,CASSPRDTIFGYTF,TGCGCCAGCAGCCCCCGGGACACCATCTTTGGCTACACCTTC
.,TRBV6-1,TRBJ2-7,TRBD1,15,CASSEAFGRGYEQYF,TGTGCCAGCAGTGAAGCTTTTGGCAGGGGGTACGAGCAGTACTTC
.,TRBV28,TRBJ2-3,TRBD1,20,CASRISLRDRGLSGGDTQYF,TGTGCCAGCAGGATATCCCTCAGGGACAGGGGGCTTTCTGGGGGAGATACGCAGTATTTT
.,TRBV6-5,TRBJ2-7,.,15,CASSMTYQGTYEQYF,TGTGCCAGCAGCATGACTTACCAGGGAACCTACGAGCAGTACTTC
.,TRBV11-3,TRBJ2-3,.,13,CASSQHRADTQYF,TGTGCCAGCAGCCAACACAGGGCAGATACGCAGTATTTT
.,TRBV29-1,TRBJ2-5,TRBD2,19,CSSHQGTSGSPWVEGTQYF,TGCAGCTCTCACCAGGGGACTAGCGGGAGCCCCTGGGTCGAGGGTACCCAGTACTTC
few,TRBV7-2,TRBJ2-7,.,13,CASSLDYSYEQYF,TGTGCCAGCAGCTTAGACTATTCCTACGAGCAGTACTTC
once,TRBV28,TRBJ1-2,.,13,CASSLEGARGYTF,TGTGCCAGCAGTCTGGAAGGGGCCCGGGGCTACACCTTC
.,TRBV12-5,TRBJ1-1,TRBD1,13,CASGQGQGPEAFF,TGTGCTAGTGGCCAAGGACAGGGCCCTGAAGCTTTCTTT
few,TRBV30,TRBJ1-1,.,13,CAWVQQVHSEAFF,TGTGCCTGGGTCCAACAGGTTCATAGTGAAGCTTTCTTT
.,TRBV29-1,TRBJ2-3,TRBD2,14,CSAAPTSGTDTQYF,TGCAGCGCCGCCCCGACTAGCGGCACAGATACGCAGTATTTT
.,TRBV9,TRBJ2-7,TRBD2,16,CASSTGTSGPTYEQYF,TGTGCCAGCAGCACCGGGACTAGCGGGCCTACCTACGAGCAGTACTTC
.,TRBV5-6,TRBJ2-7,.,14,CASSLGQGAYEQYF,TGTGCCAGCAGCCTGGGACAAGGCGCCTACGAGCAGTACTTC
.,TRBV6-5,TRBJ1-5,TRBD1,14,CASSYDRAGQPQHF,TGTGCCAGCAGTTACGACAGGGCTGGGCAGCCCCAGCATTTT
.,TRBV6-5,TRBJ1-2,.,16,CASSYLTGVKLYGYTF,TGTGCCAGCAGTTACCTGACAGGAGTCAAGCTCTATGGCTACACCTTC
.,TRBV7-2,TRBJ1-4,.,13,CASSLSRDEKLFF,TGTGCCAGCAGCTTATCCCGGGATGAAAAACTGTTTTTT
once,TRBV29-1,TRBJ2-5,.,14,CSAEYQQGGETQYF,TGCAGCGCCGAATATCAACAGGGAGGGGAGACCCAGTACTTC
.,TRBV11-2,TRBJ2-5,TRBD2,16,CASSLDRLAGVETQYF,TGTGCCAGCAGCTTAGATCGACTAGCGGGAGTCGAGACCCAGTACTTC
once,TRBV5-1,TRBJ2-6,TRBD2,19,CASSPTWVAGNPGANVLTF,TGCGCCAGCAGCCCCACTTGGGTAGCGGGAAACCCTGGGGCCAACGTCCTGACTTTC
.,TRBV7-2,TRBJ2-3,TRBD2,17,CASSAKKGLAGTDTQYF,TGTGCCAGCAGCGCCAAAAAGGGACTAGCGGGAACAGATACGCAGTATTTT
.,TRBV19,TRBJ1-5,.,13,CASTYSGDQPQHF,TGTGCCAGTACCTACAGCGGGGATCAGCCCCAGCATTTT
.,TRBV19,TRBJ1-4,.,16,CASSINLLAVYEKLFF,TGTGCCAGTAGTATAAATTTATTGGCAGTTTACGAAAAACTGTTTTTT
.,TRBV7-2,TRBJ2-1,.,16,CASSFGPSRGYNEQFF,TGTGCCAGCAGCTTTGGCCCGAGCCGGGGCTACAATGAGCAGTTCTTC
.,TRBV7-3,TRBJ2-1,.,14,CASSLMAESNEQFF,TGTGCCAGCAGCTTAATGGCGGAGTCCAATGAGCAGTTCTTC
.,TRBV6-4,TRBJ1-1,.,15,CASEREGHLNTEAFF,TGTGCCAGCGAAAGAGAGGGACATCTGAACACTGAAGCTTTCTTT
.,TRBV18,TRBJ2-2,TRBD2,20,CASPPRARGLAEPNTGELFF,TGTGCCAGCCCCCCCCGGGCGAGGGGACTAGCGGAACCGAACACCGGGGAGCTGTTTTTT
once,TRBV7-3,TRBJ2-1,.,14,CASSRGGPYNEQFF,TGTGCCAGCAGCCGGGGTGGACCCTACAATGAGCAGTTCTTC
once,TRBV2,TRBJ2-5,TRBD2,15,CASSDGLAGTETQYF,TGTGCCAGCAGTGACGGACTAGCGGGAACAGAGACCCAGTACTTC
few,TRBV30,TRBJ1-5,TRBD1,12,CAWGQGDQPQHF,TGTGCCTGGGGACAGGGAGATCAGCCCCAGCATTTT
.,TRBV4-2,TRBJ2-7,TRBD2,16,CASSQDHASGSYEQYF,TGTGCCAGCAGCCAAGATCACGCTAGCGGCTCCTACGAGCAGTACTTC
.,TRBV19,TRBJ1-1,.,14,CASRYEGKSTEAFF,TGTGCCAGTAGGTATGAGGGAAAAAGCACTGAAGCTTTCTTT
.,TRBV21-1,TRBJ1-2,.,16,CASSRNEQGRNYGYTF,TGTGCCAGCAGCAGAAACGAACAGGGTCGAAACTATGGCTACACCTTC